This is a list of T cell receptor beta chains from one sample in a study of human T cells and chemical hapten exposure. Each CDR3 protein is one row after TCRdb ran MiXCR on the RACE reads. The sample holds 95,000 to 150,000 distinct CDR3 sequences, roughly 13% seen once. Here the sequenced sample was whole blood, taken in connection with sensitization to the hapten diphenylcyclopropenone (DPC). The receptor set was obtained from a man aged 18 to 29 with alopecia areata. Some clones in this sample may be carry-over from other donors' samples. Each CDR3 is given with its conserved first and last residue. The D gene is left open where the match is weak. A row's size may be missing; if present it is once, few, many or a size class.

TRBV5-4,TRBJ2-3,few,-,TGTGCCAGCAGCTTCTCGCGGACTAGCACAGATACGCAGTATTTT,CASSFSRTSTDTQYF
TRBV6-2/TRBV6-3,TRBJ2-5,few,TRBD2,TGTGCCAGCAGTTACCTACCCATAGCGGGGGGTATGGAGACCCAGTACTTC,CASSYLPIAGGMETQYF
TRBV4-1,TRBJ1-6,-,TRBD1,TGCGCCAGCAGCCGGGGACAGGTCGATTCACCCCTCCACTTT,CASSRGQVDSPLHF
TRBV29-1,TRBJ1-2,-,-,TGCAGCGTTGATTTTCCGGAAACCTACTATGGCTACACCTTC,CSVDFPETYYGYTF
TRBV18,TRBJ1-6,-,TRBD1,TGTGCCAGCTCACCCGGGACAGGGCTAAATTCACCCCTCCACTTT,CASSPGTGLNSPLHF
TRBV7-9,TRBJ1-1,many,-,TGTGCCAGCAGCTTAGGGACAGCAAATGAAGCTTTCTTT,CASSLGTANEAFF
TRBV5-4,TRBJ2-1,-,-,TGTGCCAGCAGCCTGGGGCACCACGACAATGAGCAGTTCTTC,CASSLGHHDNEQFF
TRBV6-2/TRBV6-3,TRBJ1-5,-,-,TGTGCCAGCAGAGTTCGTAGGGACGATCAGCCCCAGCATTTT,CASRVRRDDQPQHF
TRBV12-3/TRBV12-4,TRBJ2-3,-,TRBD2,TGTGCCAGCAGTTTAGAACTAGCGGGGGGGCCGGGCACAGATACGCAGTATTTT,CASSLELAGGPGTDTQYF
TRBV18,TRBJ1-6,many,-,TGTGCCAGCTCACTTACACCCGGAGATTCACCCCTCCACTTT,CASSLTPGDSPLHF
TRBV11-2,TRBJ1-6,-,-,TGTGCCAGCAGCTCGAGGACAGTCTATAATTCACCCCTCCACTTT,CASSSRTVYNSPLHF
TRBV11-2,TRBJ1-1,few,-,TGTGCCAGCAGCTTAGATCTGGTGGGCATGAACACTGAAGCTTTCTTT,CASSLDLVGMNTEAFF
TRBV28,TRBJ2-5,few,-,TGTGCCAGCAGTTTTCTCCCGTACCAAGAGACCCAGTACTTC,CASSFLPYQETQYF
TRBV12-3/TRBV12-4,TRBJ2-7,few,-,TGTGCCAGCACTACAGTAACGTACTTC,CASTTVTYF
TRBV12-5,TRBJ1-2,-,-,TGTGCTAGTGGACTACGAAGGGTTGGCTACACCTTC,CASGLRRVGYTF
TRBV7-2,TRBJ2-7,few,TRBD1,TGTGCCAGCAGCCCCGGACAGGGAAGGGAGTACGAGCAGTACTTC,CASSPGQGREYEQYF